Listed below are T cell receptor beta chains from one sample, sequenced in a study of blood T cell repertoires in COVID-19. Method: immunoSEQ multiplex PCR; TCRdb's copy keeps in-frame clones and lacks some. The sample has 150,000 to 200,000 clones, 88% seen once; the top ten hold 2% to 2.5%. Sequencing was carried out using peripheral blood. These receptor sequences come from a man aged 50 or older who had recovered from COVID-19. CDR3s include the opening cysteine and the closing phenylalanine or tryptophan. The D gene is left open where the match is weak. Only part of the rows carry a size: once, few, many, or a class if the clone is expanded.

>TRBJ2-7|TRBD1|NA|TRBV19
TGTGCCAGTAGTCCTGGACAGGGTACCCTCTCCTACGAGCAGTACTTC
CASSPGQGTLSYEQYF
>TRBJ2-5|TRBD2|NA|TRBV19
TGTGCCAGTAGTATCGTCTCTAGCGGGGGGCTGGAGACCCAGTACTTC
CASSIVSSGGLETQYF
>TRBJ1-1|NA|NA|TRBV7-2
TGTGCCAGCAGCTTAGGTGCAGGGGCTGGGGAAGCTTTCTTT
CASSLGAGAGEAFF
>TRBJ2-3|TRBD1|NA|TRBV7-7
TGTGCCAGCAGCCCGGGGACAGGCCCCACAGATACGCAGTATTTT
CASSPGTGPTDTQYF
>TRBJ1-1|NA|NA|TRBV19
TGTGCCAGTAGTATTGGCCTGGTCACTGAAGCTTTCTTT
CASSIGLVTEAFF
>TRBJ1-2|NA|NA|TRBV2
TGTGCCAGCAGTGAAGAGATAGGACACCCCTATGGCTACACCTTC
CASSEEIGHPYGYTF
>TRBJ1-1|NA|NA|TRBV6-1
TGTGCCAGCAGTGAGAGGCCCCGGGGGAACACTGAAGCTTTCTTT
CASSERPRGNTEAFF
>TRBJ1-2|TRBD1|NA|TRBV28
TGTGCCAGCAGTCTAGCCGTCGGACAGGGGAGGCTAGGAGGCTACACCTTC
CASSLAVGQGRLGGYTF
>TRBJ2-3|TRBD2|NA|TRBV5-6
TGTGCCAGCAGCTTCAGGACCGGGACTAGGGGCACAGATACGCAGTATTTT
CASSFRTGTRGTDTQYF
>TRBJ1-3|NA|NA|TRBV3-1/TRBV3-2
TGTGCCAGCAGCCAAGATTGGCAGGTCGGGGGCACCATATATTTT
CASSQDWQVGGTIYF
>TRBJ2-1|TRBD2|NA|TRBV6-2/TRBV6-3
TGTGCCAGCAGTTATTCCCAGCGGGGCAATGAGCAGTTCTTC
CASSYSQRGNEQFF
>TRBJ2-1|TRBD1|NA|TRBV11-3
TGTGCCAGCAGCTCATACCAGGGGGATACGGGACCCGATGAGCAGTTCTTC
CASSSYQGDTGPDEQFF
>TRBJ2-4|NA|few|TRBV28
TGTGCCAGCATCGCCAGGGGTGCTACCAAAAACATTCAGTACTTC
CASIARGATKNIQYF
>TRBJ1-1|NA|NA|TRBV7-9
TGTGCCAGCAGCTTAGTGGCGGGGGCTACTGAAGCTTTCTTT
CASSLVAGATEAFF
>TRBJ2-5|NA|NA|TRBV5-1
TGCGCCAGCAGCTTGGCCGGGTTCGGAAAAGAGACCCAGTACTTC
CASSLAGFGKETQYF
>TRBJ2-5|TRBD2|once|TRBV9
TGTGCCAGCAGCCCGGGGGGGGGTAACCAAGAGACCCAGTACTTC
CASSPGGGNQETQYF